This T cell receptor beta chain was found in a study of T cells in Graves' hyperthyroidism and ophthalmopathy. Study information: Blood was drawn when the patient was first diagnosed and still untreated.

Patients with ophthalmopathy all had a Clinical Activity Score of at least 3, a NOSPECS grade of at least 4 and duration under 3 months. The study left out patients who had uncontrolled infection, other autoimmune disease, pregnancy or lactation. Source material for PBMCs was about 11 ml fresh peripheral blood. The germline gives CDR1 SGDLS, CDR2 YYNGEE. J gave up 5 bases and V 4 bases, and 8 bases lay outside the gene matches. This CDR3 has 15 residues. Amplified TCR beta CDR3 regions derived from RNA transcripts. The TCR CDR3 was amplified in a first-round RT-PCR using the HTBI primer set. TCRdb recomputed calls from the multiplex PCR reads with MiXCR, one row per CDR3 protein. The sample carries about 270,000 distinct CDR3 sequences, roughly 20% recorded once.

The sample was blood. The sequence came from a man aged 25-45 years with Graves' ophthalmopathy. The rearrangement joins TRBV9 to TRBJ1-5; 8 nucleotides line up with TRBD1. The CDR3 protein is CASSRTGSVYQPQHF. CDR3 in DNA: TGTGCCAGCAGCCGGACAGGGAGTGTTTATCAGCCCCAGCATTTT.